The clone carrying this T cell receptor (beta chain) was detected only a few times. No antigen is known for it. Researchers ran the PCR with 60 Vbeta and 13 Jbeta primers. The repertoire was sequenced with immunoSEQ multiplex PCR; TCRdb's copy has only in-frame clones and lacks some. Of some 130,000 clones listed, 75% to 80% were seen once; the top ten hold approximately 4%. This entry comes from a study of cytomegalovirus exposure and HLA in healthy donors. Study-level points and caveats: Some highly shared sequence variants likely arose as a pipeline artifact.

The sample was PBMCs. The TCR was taken from a male donor in good health and CMV-seronegative.

CDR3 loop: CASSPHQTGSYGYTF. In nucleotides, the CDR3 is TGCGCCAGCAGCCCCCACCAGACAGGGTCCTATGGCTACACCTTC. This chain links TRBV4-1 with TRBJ1-2, with 7 bases aligning to TRBD1. V trimming: 4 bases; J trimming: 4 bases; junction bases outside the gene matches: 9. This CDR3 spans 15 amino acids. From germline, CDR1 is MGHRA and CDR2 YSYEKL.